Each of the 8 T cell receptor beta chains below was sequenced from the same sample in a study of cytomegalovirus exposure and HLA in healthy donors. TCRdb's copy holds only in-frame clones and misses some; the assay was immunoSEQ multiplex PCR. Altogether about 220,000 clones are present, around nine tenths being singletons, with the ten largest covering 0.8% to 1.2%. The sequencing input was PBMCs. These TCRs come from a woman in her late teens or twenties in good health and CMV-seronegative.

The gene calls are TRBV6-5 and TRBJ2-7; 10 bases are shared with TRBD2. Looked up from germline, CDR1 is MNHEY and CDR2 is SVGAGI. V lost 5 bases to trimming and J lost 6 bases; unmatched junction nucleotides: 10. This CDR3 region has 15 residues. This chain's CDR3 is CASSPSSGSFFEQYF. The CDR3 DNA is TGTGCCAGCAGTCCTTCTAGCGGGAGTTTCTTCGAGCAGTACTTC.

CDR3: CASSRGGGGDHGELFF. The CDR3 DNA sequence: TGTGCCAGCAGTCGAGGAGGGGGCGGGGACCACGGGGAGCTGTTTTTT. The chain uses TRBV27 and TRBJ2-2; D may be TRBD1 (7 bases). The germline V and J ends were trimmed by 5 bases and 7 bases, with 20 bases remaining between them. The CDR3 has 16 amino acids. Germline V gives CDR1 MNHEY, CDR2 SMNVEV (reference sequence).

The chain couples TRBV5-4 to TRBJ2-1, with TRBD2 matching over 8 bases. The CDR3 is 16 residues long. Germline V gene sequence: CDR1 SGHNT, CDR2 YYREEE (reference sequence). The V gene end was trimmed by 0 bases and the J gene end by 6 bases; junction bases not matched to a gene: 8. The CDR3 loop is CASSLDGLAGINEQFF. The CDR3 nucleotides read TGTGCCAGCAGCTTGGATGGGCTAGCGGGCATCAATGAGCAGTTCTTC.

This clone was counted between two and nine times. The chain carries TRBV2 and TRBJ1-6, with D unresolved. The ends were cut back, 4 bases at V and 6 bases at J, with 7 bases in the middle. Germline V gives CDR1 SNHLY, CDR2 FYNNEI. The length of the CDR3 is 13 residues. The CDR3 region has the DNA TGTGCCAGCAGTGCCGCGAGTAATTCACCCCTCCACTTT. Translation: CASSAASNSPLHF.

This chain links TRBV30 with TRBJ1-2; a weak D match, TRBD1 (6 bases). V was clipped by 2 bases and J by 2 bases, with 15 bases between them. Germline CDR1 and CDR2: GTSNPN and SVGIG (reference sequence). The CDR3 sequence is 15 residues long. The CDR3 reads CAWSLIGGQNYGYTF. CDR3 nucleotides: TGTGCCTGGAGTCTCATCGGGGGGCAGAACTATGGCTACACCTTC.

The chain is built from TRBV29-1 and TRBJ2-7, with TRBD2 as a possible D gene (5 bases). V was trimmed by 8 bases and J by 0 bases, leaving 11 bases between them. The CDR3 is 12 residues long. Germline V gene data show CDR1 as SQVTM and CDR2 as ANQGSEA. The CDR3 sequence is CSFRDYSYEQYF. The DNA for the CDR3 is TGCAGCTTCCGGGATTACTCCTACGAGCAGTACTTC.

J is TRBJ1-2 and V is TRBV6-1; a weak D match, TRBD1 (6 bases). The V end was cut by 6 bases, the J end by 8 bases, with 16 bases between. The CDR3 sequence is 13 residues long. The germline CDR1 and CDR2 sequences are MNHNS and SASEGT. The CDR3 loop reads CASRTGLLYGYTF. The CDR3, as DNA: TGTGCCAGCAGAACAGGGTTGTTGTACGGCTACACCTTC.

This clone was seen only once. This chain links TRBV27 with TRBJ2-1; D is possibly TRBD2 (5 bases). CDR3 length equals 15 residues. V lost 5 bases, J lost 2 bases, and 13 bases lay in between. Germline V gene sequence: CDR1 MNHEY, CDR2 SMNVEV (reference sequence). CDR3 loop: CASSHGADPYNEQFF. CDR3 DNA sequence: TGTGCCAGCAGTCACGGAGCGGACCCCTACAATGAGCAGTTCTTC.